This is a list of T cell receptor beta chains from one sample in a study of vaccination and CD4 T cells after COVID-19. No antigens are known for them. TCRdb re-analysed the PCR reads in MiXCR, keeping a single row per CDR3 protein. The table shows approximately 15,000 distinct CDR3 sequences, with roughly 27% occurring only once. Sequencing was done on a sample of cultured CD4+ T cells from blood. The receptors originated from a human donor with COVID-19. Both conserved end residues are part of each CDR3. Each record gives: D gene, CDR3 length, V gene, J gene, clone size, CDR3 protein, CDR3 DNA. D genes are given only for firm matches. Clone size is not always given. Where it is, it says once, few, many or a class for expanded clones.

D: -; length: 14; V: TRBV11-3; J: TRBJ1-1; size: -; CDR3: CASSLGGGWTEAFF; DNA: TGTGCCAGCAGCTTAGGGGGGGGATGGACTGAAGCTTTCTTT
D: -; length: 15; V: TRBV6-1; J: TRBJ2-1; size: -; CDR3: CASSTGGGRPNEQFF; DNA: TGTGCCAGCAGTACCGGTGGGGGTCGGCCCAATGAGCAGTTCTTC
D: -; length: 12; V: TRBV9; J: TRBJ1-3; size: -; CDR3: CASSVGGNTIYF; DNA: TGTGCCAGCAGCGTAGGTGGAAACACCATATATTTT
D: TRBD1; length: 15; V: TRBV7-9; J: TRBJ1-1; size: -; CDR3: CASSSSGTEPYRAFF; DNA: TGTGCCAGCAGCTCCTCCGGGACAGAGCCTTATAGGGCTTTCTTT
D: TRBD2; length: 14; V: TRBV10-3; J: TRBJ2-7; size: -; CDR3: CAISLIAGGYEQYF; DNA: TGTGCCATCAGCCTCATAGCGGGGGGCTACGAGCAGTACTTC
D: -; length: 14; V: TRBV27; J: TRBJ2-5; size: -; CDR3: CASSGGGAGETQYF; DNA: TGTGCCAGCAGTGGGGGGGGCGCGGGAGAGACCCAGTACTTC
D: -; length: 15; V: TRBV2; J: TRBJ1-1; size: few; CDR3: CASSEARGDGTEAFF; DNA: TGTGCCAGCAGTGAAGCTCGTGGGGATGGGACTGAAGCTTTCTTT
D: -; length: 15; V: TRBV14; J: TRBJ1-1; size: -; CDR3: CASSLRTGRNTEAFF; DNA: TGTGCCAGCAGCCTACGTACAGGGAGGAACACTGAAGCTTTCTTT
D: -; length: 13; V: TRBV7-6; J: TRBJ1-1; size: medium-sized; CDR3: CASSLGTATEAFF; DNA: TGTGCCAGCAGCTTAGGTACCGCCACTGAAGCTTTCTTT
D: TRBD2; length: 15; V: TRBV5-6; J: TRBJ2-2; size: few; CDR3: CASSLRGGNTGELFF; DNA: TGTGCCAGCAGCTTACGGGGGGGAAACACCGGGGAGCTGTTTTTT
D: TRBD1; length: 16; V: TRBV2; J: TRBJ1-5; size: few; CDR3: CASSDRTGWGNQPQHF; DNA: TGTGCCAGCAGTGATCGGACAGGGTGGGGCAATCAGCCCCAGCATTTT
D: -; length: 15; V: TRBV10-2; J: TRBJ1-6; size: few; CDR3: CASSEIRTGNSPLHF; DNA: TGCGCCAGCAGTGAGATACGGACGGGCAATTCACCCCTCCACTTT
D: TRBD2; length: 14; V: TRBV12-3/TRBV12-4; J: TRBJ2-5; size: -; CDR3: CASSWGTIQETQYF; DNA: TGTGCCAGCAGTTGGGGGACTATCCAAGAGACCCAGTACTTC
D: TRBD1; length: 15; V: TRBV7-6; J: TRBJ1-5; size: few; CDR3: CASSSGQGWGQPQHF; DNA: TGTGCCAGCAGCTCCGGACAGGGATGGGGGCAGCCCCAGCATTTT
D: TRBD2; length: 14; V: TRBV19; J: TRBJ2-3; size: few; CDR3: CASTLAGGRDTQYF; DNA: TGTGCCAGTACCTTAGCGGGGGGCAGAGATACGCAGTATTTT
D: -; length: 13; V: TRBV27; J: TRBJ1-2; size: few; CDR3: CASRPDRNYGYTF; DNA: TGTGCCAGCAGACCCGACAGGAACTATGGCTACACCTTC
D: -; length: 13; V: TRBV2; J: TRBJ1-4; size: once; CDR3: CASGGGRGEKLFF; DNA: TGTGCCAGCGGCGGAGGGAGGGGTGAAAAACTGTTTTTT
D: -; length: 17; V: TRBV28; J: TRBJ2-6; size: -; CDR3: CASSLFFRGSGANVLTF; DNA: TGTGCCAGCAGTTTATTTTTCCGGGGATCTGGGGCCAACGTCCTGACTTTC
D: TRBD1; length: 15; V: TRBV7-8; J: TRBJ1-2; size: -; CDR3: CASSRTGGRGYGYTF; DNA: TGTGCCAGCAGCCGTACAGGGGGACGCGGCTATGGCTACACCTTC
D: TRBD1; length: 13; V: TRBV11-3; J: TRBJ2-7; size: -; CDR3: CASRPTGAYEQYF; DNA: TGTGCCAGCAGACCAACAGGGGCCTACGAGCAGTACTTC
D: -; length: 15; V: TRBV11-3; J: TRBJ2-7; size: -; CDR3: CASSLAGGPTYEQYF; DNA: TGTGCCAGCAGCTTAGCGGGGGGCCCCACCTACGAGCAGTACTTC
D: -; length: 15; V: TRBV12-3/TRBV12-4; J: TRBJ1-2; size: few; CDR3: CASSLGDGTRGGYTF; DNA: TGTGCCAGCAGTTTAGGGGATGGGACTAGGGGCGGCTACACCTTC
D: -; length: 15; V: TRBV7-6; J: TRBJ2-3; size: -; CDR3: CASSTIGGSTDTQYF; DNA: TGTGCCAGCAGCACCATCGGGGGCTCCACAGATACGCAGTATTTT